These 27 T cell receptor beta chains share one sample of origin, sequenced in a study of blood T cell repertoires in COVID-19. Method: immunoSEQ multiplex PCR; TCRdb's copy keeps in-frame clones and lacks some. The sample includes 150,000 to 200,000 clones, less than 85% seen only once; the top ten take 2.5% to 3.5%. Sequencing was carried out using peripheral blood. The origin of the receptors is a woman of 80 years or more with acute or convalescent COVID-19.

The J gene is TRBJ2-2, the V gene TRBV5-8; 12 nucleotides match TRBD2. The junction had 8 bases not matched to a gene; V was cut back by 4 bases and J by 4 bases. In germline, CDR1 is SGHTS, CDR2 YDEGEE. CDR3 length: 17 residues. The CDR3 region has the DNA TGTGCCAGCAGCCAGACTAGCGGGAGTGGGAGCACCGGGGAGCTGTTTTTT. It specifies CASSQTSGSGSTGELFF.

This rearrangement joins TRBV21-1 to TRBJ2-1; the table's D call of TRBD1 was not tested on the DNA. TRBV21-1 is a pseudogene locus. The CDR3 contains 15 residues. The CDR3 spells CASSKVGDRYNEQFF. DNA of the CDR3: TGTGCCAGCAGCAAAGTAGGGGACAGATACAATGAGCAGTTCTTC.

This chain joins TRBV5-1 and TRBJ2-3, with D uncertain. Germline lookup yields CDR1 SGHRS and CDR2 YFSETQ. There are 18 residues in the CDR3. The V and J ends lost 4 bases and 0 bases respectively, with 21 bases between them. The CDR3 DNA sequence: TGCGCCAGCAGCGGTGGTCCCCTAGGAGCCTCTAGCACAGATACGCAGTATTTT. Translated: CASSGGPLGASSTDTQYF.

The chain employs TRBV12-3 or TRBV12-4 and TRBJ1-5; D not certain. The V end lost 8 bases, the J end lost 0 bases, and 8 bases lay between the germline ends. This CDR3 has 13 amino acids. This CDR3 is CASRVNSNQPQHF. As DNA, the CDR3 is TGTGCCAGCCGGGTCAATAGCAATCAGCCCCAGCATTTT.

The gene calls are TRBV7-9 and TRBJ1-4; D not resolved. Germline values: CDR1 SEHNR, CDR2 FQNEAQ (reference sequence). Trimming removed 8 bases from V and 0 bases from J, with 10 bases in between. The CDR3 loop spans 14 amino acids. CDR3 coding DNA: TGTGCCAGCTCCGAACAAGCAACTAATGAAAAACTGTTTTTT. It codes for CASSEQATNEKLFF.

V and J are TRBV2 and TRBJ1-2; TRBD1 aligns across 12 bases. Germline V gives CDR1 SNHLY, CDR2 FYNNEI. Trimming at V came to 6 bases and at J to 2 bases, leaving 7 bases not matched to a gene. This CDR3 spans 16 amino acids. The CDR3 DNA reads as TGTGCCAGCAGGGAGGGGACAGGGGGCTCAAACTATGGCTACACCTTC. Its translation is CASREGTGGSNYGYTF.

The chain uses TRBV18 and TRBJ2-7; 7 nucleotides align to TRBD1. Unmatched junction bases numbered 8, after V lost 2 bases and J lost 4 bases. Germline-derived CDR1 and CDR2 are KGHSH and LQKENI. This CDR3 has 15 residues. The CDR3 DNA reads TGTGCCAGCTCACCAGGCGCGGCAGGGGGATACGAGCAGTACTTC. This encodes CASSPGAAGGYEQYF.

This clone has only one observation. The V gene is TRBV6-6, the J gene TRBJ2-2, with 7 bases matching TRBD2. CDR3 length: 16 residues. Germline CDR1 MNHNY, CDR2 SVGAGI (reference sequence). The trim removed 0 bases at V and 1 base at J, leaving 2 bases unmatched. The CDR3 DNA sequence: TGTGCCAGCAGTTACTCGAGCGGGAAGAACACCGGGGAGCTGTTTTTT. Translating gives CASSYSSGKNTGELFF.

This clone was observed once. J is TRBJ1-1 and V is TRBV6-5; weak D call: TRBD1 (5 bases). This CDR3 is built from 14 residues. Per the germline V gene, CDR1 is MNHEY and CDR2 is SVGAGI. V was cut by 7 bases and J by 1 base, with 13 bases left in between. DNA of the CDR3: TGTGCCAGCAACGGACATCCTCCGAACACTGAAGCTTTCTTT. Translation: CASNGHPPNTEAFF.

This sequence joins TRBV12-3 or TRBV12-4 and TRBJ1-6; D uncertain. The length of the CDR3 is 13 residues. V shed 5 bases and J shed 13 bases, with 15 bases lying between them. CDR3 DNA sequence: TGTGCCAGCAGTCGTCAGGTGATGGCGCCCCTCCACTTT. Encoded protein: CASSRQVMAPLHF.

The rearrangement links TRBV21-1 to TRBJ2-2; the D call in the table, TRBD2, was not verified against the DNA. TRBV21-1 is a pseudogene locus. CDR3 length equals 22 residues. CDR3 DNA sequence: TGTGCCAGCAGCAAATCCTTGTCACACATAACCGGGACTAGCGGGATTAATGGGGAGCTGTTTTTT. This codes for CASSKSLSHITGTSGINGELFF.

This clone was recorded at least ten times. V gene TRBV27 combines with J gene TRBJ2-1; 8 nucleotides match TRBD1. The CDR3 sequence is 15 residues long. The germline CDR1 and CDR2 sequences are MNHEY and SMNVEV (reference sequence). V trimming: 5 bases; J trimming: 6 bases; junction bases outside the gene matches: 9. DNA of the CDR3: TGTGCCAGCAGTAATACTTGGACAGGGAGCAATGAGCAGTTCTTC. Amino acid sequence: CASSNTWTGSNEQFF.

This chain uses TRBV28 with TRBJ1-1; 9 bases line up with TRBD1. Germline V gene lookup returns CDR1 MDHEN and CDR2 SYDVKM. With 4 bases clipped from V and 5 bases from J, the junction kept 5 bases outside the gene matches. The CDR3 contains 14 residues. CDR3 residues: CASSSGQGGTEAFF. DNA for the CDR3: TGTGCCAGCAGTTCGGGACAGGGAGGAACTGAAGCTTTCTTT.

The V gene is TRBV6-1, the J gene TRBJ2-7; D possibly corresponds to TRBD2 (5 bases). This CDR3 spans 14 amino acids. CDR1 is MNHNS and CDR2 is SASEGT in the germline V gene. V was trimmed by 0 bases and J by 6 bases, leaving 12 bases between them. CDR3: CASSEAGLAREQYF. The CDR3 DNA reads as TGTGCCAGCAGTGAAGCTGGTCTAGCCCGCGAGCAGTACTTC.

This clone was recorded a few times. This chain connects TRBV3-1 (or the pseudogene TRBV3-2) to TRBJ1-1, with 9 bases that match TRBD1. The CDR3 is made up of 16 amino acids. Germline-derived CDR1 and CDR2 are LGHDT and YNNKEL (reference sequence). Germline trimming cut 1 base from V and 5 bases from J; bases unmatched to any gene: 8. This CDR3 reads CASSQVAGTGSTEAFF. In nucleotides, the CDR3 is TGTGCCAGCAGCCAAGTCGCCGGGACAGGGTCGACTGAAGCTTTCTTT.

The table lists this clone with a few counts. The rearrangement links TRBV30 to TRBJ1-4; D not certain. Germline values: CDR1 GTSNPN, CDR2 SVGIG (reference sequence). The CDR3 loop spans 11 amino acids. With 6 bases removed from V and 4 bases from J, the gap between germline ends came to 6 bases. This CDR3 reads CACFVNEKLFF. Here the CDR3 DNA reads TGTGCCTGTTTCGTTAATGAAAAACTGTTTTTT.

The sample holds a few counts of this clone. The chain carries TRBV7-2 and TRBJ2-1; D may be TRBD2 (5 bases). Germline assignment: CDR1 SGHTA and CDR2 FQGNSA. The V end was cut by 5 bases, the J end by 4 bases, with 15 bases between. CDR3 length equals 15 residues. The CDR3 region is CASSPDYRSYNEQFF. As DNA, the CDR3 is TGTGCCAGCAGCCCCGACTACCGGAGTTACAATGAGCAGTTCTTC. Supplemented by reference TRBV7-2 and TRBJ2-1, the full variable domain reads GAGVSQSPSNKVTEKGKDVELRCDPISGHTALYWYRQSLGQGLEFLIYFQGNSAPDKSGLPSDRFSAERTGGSVSTLTIQRTQQEDSAVYLCASSPDYRSYNEQFFGPGTRLTVL.

This clone was counted only a few times. V is TRBV30 and J is TRBJ1-5; no clear D. Trimming took off 0 bases at V and 1 base at J, with 4 bases between the two ends. Germline V CDR1 and CDR2: GTSNPN, SVGIG (reference sequence). The CDR3 sequence is 13 residues long. The CDR3 reads CAWSVQSNQPQHF. CDR3 nucleotides: TGTGCCTGGAGTGTACAGAGCAATCAGCCCCAGCATTTT.

CDR3 amino acids: CASSLGQGIGANVLTF. The CDR3 coding sequence is TGTGCCAGCAGCCTTGGACAGGGAATAGGGGCCAACGTCCTGACTTTC. The rearrangement joins TRBV7-9 to TRBJ2-6; 8 positions agree with TRBD1. Germline values: CDR1 SEHNR, CDR2 FQNEAQ (reference sequence). V trimming: 5 bases; J trimming: 4 bases; junction bases outside the gene matches: 7. The CDR3 sequence is 16 residues long.

The chain is built from TRBV5-1 and TRBJ1-3; 7 positions match TRBD1. This CDR3 spans 14 amino acids. With V trimmed by 0 bases and J by 9 bases, 6 bases remained unmatched. CDR1 is SGHRS and CDR2 is YFSETQ in the germline V gene. This CDR3 reads CASSLGDGDSTIYF. The CDR3 DNA is TGCGCCAGCAGCTTGGGCGATGGGGACAGCACCATATATTTT. Combining the CDR3 with reference TRBV5-1 and TRBJ1-3 gives the whole variable domain KAGVTQTPRYLIKTRGQQVTLSCSPISGHRSVSWYQQTPGQGLQFLFEYFSETQRNKGNFPGRFSGRQFSNSRSEMNVSTLELGDSALYLCASSLGDGDSTIYFGEGSWLTVV.

Of note for this clone: Other DNA sequences in this sample translate to the same CDR3. This chain links TRBV7-2 with TRBJ2-2; 7 bases are shared with TRBD2. Germline V gives CDR1 SGHTA, CDR2 FQGNSA. J was trimmed by 5 bases and V by 0 bases; bases with no gene match: 0. The CDR3 is made up of 14 amino acids. CDR3 sequence: CASSLAGGTGELFF. In DNA, the CDR3 is TGTGCCAGCAGCTTAGCGGGAGGGACCGGGGAGCTGTTTTTT.

The chain couples TRBV7-2 to TRBJ2-7; D is ambiguous. The V and J ends lost 3 bases and 4 bases respectively, with 10 bases between them. The CDR3 spans 13 residues. Germline CDR1 and CDR2: SGHTA and FQGNSA. This chain's CDR3 is CASSFGAGYEQYF. The DNA for the CDR3 is TGTGCCAGCAGCTTCGGAGCTGGATACGAGCAGTACTTC.

The CDR3 region is CASSSSVQETQYF. CDR3 nucleotide sequence: TGTGCCAGCAGTTCTAGCGTCCAGGAGACCCAGTACTTC. This chain joins TRBV6-5 and TRBJ2-5, with D possibly TRBD2 on 6 matching bases. V was trimmed by 4 bases and J by 5 bases, leaving 11 bases between them. This CDR3 region has 13 residues. Germline loops: CDR1 MNHEY, CDR2 SVGAGI.

The V and J genes are TRBV20-1 and TRBJ1-4; D is perhaps TRBD1 (6 bases). V gave up 3 bases and J gave up 7 bases, with 24 bases separating them. CDR3 size: 17 residues. CDR1 DFQATT and CDR2 SNEGSKA come from the germline V gene (reference sequence). The CDR3 DNA follows: TGCAGTGCTAGTGGGGGCAGGGGAGGGTTGGAGTCTGAAAAACTGTTTTTT. It yields the protein CSASGGRGGLESEKLFF.

Only a few counts were recorded for this clone. V gene TRBV2 combines with J gene TRBJ2-7; 10 nucleotides agree with TRBD1. V was pared by 10 bases and J by 7 bases, with 7 bases of the junction left unmatched. Germline loops: CDR1 SNHLY, CDR2 FYNNEI. The CDR3 is 12 amino acids. CDR3 sequence reads: CATGTGAWEQYF. CDR3 coding DNA: TGTGCCACCGGGACAGGGGCTTGGGAGCAGTACTTC.

Only a few counts were recorded for this clone. The chain employs TRBV19 and TRBJ2-1; no clear D. This CDR3 spans 15 amino acids. Trimming took 4 bases from V and 0 from J, leaving 10 bases between them. Germline CDR1 reads LNHDA; CDR2 reads SQIVND (reference sequence). The CDR3 DNA is TGTGCCAGTAGTAGGTGGCCAAGCTCCTACAATGAGCAGTTCTTC. Protein product: CASSRWPSSYNEQFF.

The chain couples TRBV14 to TRBJ1-2; 8 bases map to TRBD1. Losses at the gene ends were 6 bases for V and 8 bases for J; bases not matched to a gene: 11. The CDR3 runs to 14 residues. Germline V gene data show CDR1 as SGHDN and CDR2 as FVKESK. The CDR3 sequence: CASRAGQGRGGYTF. Here the CDR3 DNA reads TGTGCCAGCAGAGCCGGACAGGGCCGGGGCGGCTACACCTTC.